Listed here are 24 T cell receptor beta chains from one sample, sequenced in a study of graft-versus-host responses after intestinal transplantation. Assay: immunoSEQ multiplex PCR; the TCRdb copy retains only in-frame clones and omits some. The sample carries over 35,000 clones, about 89% recorded once. The sequenced sample was PBMCs, obtained about 330 days after intestinal transplant. These receptors were collected from a human patient who received an intestinal transplant, so some T cells may come from the graft donor.

The chain joins TRBV5-1 to TRBJ1-2; TRBD1 might be the D (5 bases). The germline V gene encodes CDR1 SGHRS and CDR2 YFSETQ. The CDR3 is 16 amino acids. V was shortened by 0 bases and J by 0 bases, with 12 bases between the two germline ends. The CDR3 protein is CASSLGQPGPNYGYTF. The CDR3 bases are TGCGCCAGCAGCTTGGGACAGCCAGGACCTAACTATGGCTACACCTTC.

This rearrangement joins TRBV6-1 to TRBJ2-7; D is possibly TRBD2 (6 bases). CDR1 and CDR2 (germline): MNHNS, SASEGT. The CDR3 length is 14 residues. Trimming shortened V by 10 bases and J by 3 bases, and 19 bases separated the two germline ends. The DNA of the CDR3 is TGTGCCACCGCAAACCCCGGGACTCACTACGAGCAGTACTTC. It yields the protein CATANPGTHYEQYF.

In this sample, this clone turned up a few times. The chain recombines TRBV2 with TRBJ1-1, with a weak D call TRBD1 (5 bases). The CDR3 is made up of 15 amino acids. The germline V and J ends were trimmed by 3 bases and 6 bases, with 17 bases remaining between them. Per germline, CDR1 SNHLY and CDR2 FYNNEI. The CDR3 region is CASSDGTARGAEAFF. The CDR3 nucleotides are TGTGCCAGCAGTGATGGTACAGCTCGGGGGGCTGAAGCTTTCTTT.

This chain uses TRBV7-2 with TRBJ2-3; the D gene is possibly TRBD2 (5 bases). The CDR3 sequence is 15 residues long. The V gene lost 1 base and the J gene lost 2 bases, with 10 bases spanning the gap. Germline V gene sequence: CDR1 SGHTA, CDR2 FQGNSA. As DNA, the CDR3 is TGTGCCAGCAGCTTAGGGGTCGGGATCACAGATACGCAGTATTTT. It encodes CASSLGVGITDTQYF.

The genes are TRBV28 and TRBJ2-7, with D possibly matching TRBD1 (6 bases). Trimming cost V 3 bases and J 4 bases, with 16 bases left between them. Per germline, CDR1 MDHEN and CDR2 SYDVKM. This CDR3 has 15 amino acids. The CDR3, as DNA: TGTGCCAGCAGTTTTCTCGGGCCAGGGGAGTACGAGCAGTACTTC. This gives the protein CASSFLGPGEYEQYF.

This chain uses TRBV25-1 with TRBJ2-5; possible D gene TRBD2, 6 bases. Germline CDR1 is MGHDK and CDR2 is SYGVNS. This CDR3 is 14 amino acids long. V shed 3 bases and J shed 4 bases, with 12 bases lying between them. CDR3 nucleotide sequence: TGTGCCAGCAGTGATGGGCGACTAGGAGAGACCCAGTACTTC. Its translation is CASSDGRLGETQYF. Full variable domain (missing parts from reference TRBV25-1 and TRBJ2-5): EADIYQTPRYLVIGTGKKITLECSQTMGHDKMYWYQQDPGMELHLIHYSYGVNSTEKGDLSSESTVSRIRTEHFPLTLESARPSHTSQYLCASSDGRLGETQYFGPGTRLLVL.

The chain carries TRBV6-5 and TRBJ1-3; no definite D call. Looked up from germline, CDR1 is MNHEY and CDR2 is SVGAGI. The CDR3 consists of 14 residues. Between the trimmed V and J ends, which lost 6 bases and 0 bases, there was a span of 9 bases. The CDR3 here is CASSQTLSGNTIYF. DNA of the CDR3: TGTGCCAGCAGCCAAACACTCTCTGGAAACACCATATATTTT.

DNA for the CDR3: TGTGCCAGCAGCCCTCCGTCACTAGCGGGGGGCAATGAGCAGTTCTTC. It is translated as CASSPPSLAGGNEQFF. The J gene is TRBJ2-1, the V gene TRBV11-2, with 12 bases fitting TRBD2. The junction had 8 bases not matched to a gene; V was cut back by 5 bases and J by 6 bases. This CDR3 has 16 residues. Germline values: CDR1 SGHAT, CDR2 FQNNGV. Supplemented by reference TRBV11-2 and TRBJ2-1, the full variable domain reads EAGVAQSPRYKIIEKRQSVAFWCNPISGHATLYWYQQILGQGPKLLIQFQNNGVVDDSQLPKDRFSAERLKGVDSTLKIQPAKLEDSAVYLCASSPPSLAGGNEQFFGPGTRLTVL.

CDR3 residues: CASSYSTSQETQYF. Written as DNA, the CDR3 is TGTGCCAGCAGTTACTCGACTAGCCAAGAGACCCAGTACTTC. The chain carries TRBV6-6 and TRBJ2-5; the D gene is possibly TRBD2 (6 bases). Per the germline V gene, CDR1 is MNHNY and CDR2 is SVGAGI (reference sequence). Trimming took 0 bases from V and 1 from J, leaving 6 bases between them. There are 14 residues in the CDR3.

The chain carries TRBV6-5 and TRBJ2-5; the match to TRBD2 covers 10 bases. V was pared by 3 bases and J by 5 bases, with 6 bases of the junction left unmatched. Germline V gene data show CDR1 as MNHEY and CDR2 as SVGAGI. The CDR3 spans 15 residues. The CDR3 coding sequence is TGTGCCAGCAGTTATTGGACTAGCGGATTGGAGACCCAGTACTTC. This translates into CASSYWTSGLETQYF.

The V call is TRBV6-6, the J call TRBJ1-3; no firm D call. Germline V CDR1 and CDR2: MNHNY, SVGAGI (reference sequence). CDR3 length equals 12 residues. V lost 6 bases, J lost 3 bases, and 6 bases lay in between. CDR3 amino acids: CASRLLGNTIYF. The CDR3 coding sequence is TGTGCCAGCAGGCTCCTTGGAAACACCATATATTTT.

J is TRBJ1-2 and V is TRBV7-3; D unclear. Germline V CDR1 and CDR2: SGHTA, FQGTGA. The CDR3 covers 15 residues. Trimming removed 1 base at V and 0 bases at J, with 9 bases between. In DNA form, the CDR3 reads TGTGCCAGCAGCTTAAATGGGGTAGCTAACTATGGCTACACCTTC. Translating gives CASSLNGVANYGYTF.

The chain joins TRBV6-1 to TRBJ2-1; D gene ambiguous. Trimming cost V 3 bases and J 0 bases, with 6 bases left between them. This CDR3 has 14 residues. Germline-derived CDR1 and CDR2 are MNHNS and SASEGT. CDR3 residues: CASSENLSYNEQFF. The CDR3, as DNA: TGTGCCAGCAGTGAGAACCTCTCCTACAATGAGCAGTTCTTC.

The chain couples TRBV7-2 to TRBJ2-3; no firm D call. The germline gives CDR1 SGHTA, CDR2 FQGNSA. This CDR3 is 15 amino acids long. V lost 5 bases to trimming and J lost 0 bases, with 12 bases between them. CDR3 DNA sequence: TGTGCCAGCAGCACTCCCCGGGTCAGCACAGATACGCAGTATTTT. This codes for CASSTPRVSTDTQYF. The full variable domain, its missing parts supplied by reference TRBV7-2 and TRBJ2-3, is GAGVSQSPSNKVTEKGKDVELRCDPISGHTALYWYRQSLGQGLEFLIYFQGNSAPDKSGLPSDRFSAERTGGSVSTLTIQRTQQEDSAVYLCASSTPRVSTDTQYFGPGTRLTVL.

This chain uses TRBV10-2 with TRBJ1-5, with unresolved D. Trimming removed 3 bases at V and 3 bases at J, with 3 bases between. The CDR3 contains 12 residues. Per germline, CDR1 WSHSY and CDR2 SAAADI. In DNA, the CDR3 is TGCGCCAGCAGTGAACTCAATCAGCCCCAGCATTTT. Residues: CASSELNQPQHF.

In this sample, this clone turned up a few times. The rearrangement links TRBV19 to TRBJ1-4, with 7 bases lining up with TRBD1. The CDR3 runs 15 residues. CDR1 is LNHDA and CDR2 is SQIVND in the germline V gene (reference sequence). Trimming at V came to 5 bases and at J to 1 base, leaving 4 bases not matched to a gene. CDR3 DNA sequence: TGTGCCAGTAGTCCCCGACAGGGAACTAATGAAAAACTGTTTTTT. Its protein is CASSPRQGTNEKLFF.

In its sample, this clone was seen once. The rearrangement links TRBV4-2 to TRBJ2-7; possibly TRBD2 for D (5 bases). V was shortened by 9 bases and J by 3 bases, with 27 bases between the two germline ends. From germline, CDR1 is LGHNA and CDR2 YNFKEQ. The CDR3 is 17 amino acids. CDR3 in DNA: TGTGCCAGTCAACCTCGGAGGAATACTGGAATAAACTACGAGCAGTACTTC. It specifies CASQPRRNTGINYEQYF.

The chain joins TRBV1 to TRBJ2-1; the D call of TRBD2 is as the table states it, not checked on the DNA. TRBV1 is a known pseudogene. This CDR3 has 12 residues. The CDR3 region has the DNA TGCACCAGCAATGCGGAGTACAATGAGCAGTTCTTC. Its translation is CTSNAEYNEQFF.

The chain couples TRBV5-1 to TRBJ2-7; no firm D call. This CDR3 is built from 12 residues. With 4 bases removed from V and 0 bases from J, the gap between germline ends came to 5 bases. The germline gives CDR1 SGHRS, CDR2 YFSETQ. As DNA, the CDR3 is TGCGCCAGCAGCCCTAACTCCTACGAGCAGTACTTC. It yields the protein CASSPNSYEQYF.

The genes are TRBV5-4 and TRBJ2-5; 7 bases fit TRBD2. Germline trimming cut 1 base from V and 4 bases from J; bases unmatched to any gene: 1. This CDR3 region has 13 residues. Germline V gene data show CDR1 as SGHNT and CDR2 as YYREEE (reference sequence). CDR3 protein: CASSLRGGETQYF. DNA for the CDR3: TGTGCCAGCAGCTTGCGCGGGGGAGAGACCCAGTACTTC. Filled out from reference TRBV5-4 and TRBJ2-5, the complete variable domain reads ETGVTQSPTHLIKTRGQQVTLRCSSQSGHNTVSWYQQALGQGPQFIFQYYREEENGRGNFPPRFSGLQFPNYSSELNVNALELDDSALYLCASSLRGGETQYFGPGTRLLVL.

V and J are TRBV18 and TRBJ2-7; D ambiguous. The CDR3 sequence is 13 residues long. Germline V gives CDR1 KGHSH, CDR2 LQKENI. With 1 base removed from V and 6 bases from J, the gap between germline ends came to 10 bases. The CDR3 loop reads CASSPLQDTEQYF. The CDR3 DNA sequence: TGTGCCAGCTCACCACTCCAGGATACCGAGCAGTACTTC. The variable domain in full, with the rest retrieved from reference TRBV18 and TRBJ2-7, is NAGVMQNPRHLVRRRGQEARLRCSPMKGHSHVYWYRQLPEEGLKFMVYLQKENIIDESGMPKERFSAEFPKEGPSILRIQQVVRGDSAAYFCASSPLQDTEQYFGPGTRLTVT.

The gene calls are TRBV13 and TRBJ1-6, with TRBD1 matching over 7 bases. V trimming: 4 bases; J trimming: 9 bases; junction bases outside the gene matches: 0. The CDR3 spans 12 residues. From germline, CDR1 is PRHDT and CDR2 FYEKMQ (reference sequence). The CDR3 loop is CASSSGGSPLHF. The DNA of the CDR3 is TGTGCCAGCAGCTCAGGGGGTTCACCCCTCCACTTT.

This clone appeared a single time. The CDR3 bases are TGTGCCAGCAGCAACTACGAGCAGTACTTC. This gives the protein CASSNYEQYF. The chain is built from TRBV11-2 and TRBJ2-7; no reliable D call. Germline values: CDR1 SGHAT, CDR2 FQNNGV. The ends were cut back, 5 bases at V and 3 bases at J, with 2 bases in the middle. The CDR3 covers 10 residues.

The V gene is TRBV2, the J gene TRBJ2-7, with D maybe TRBD1 (6 bases). CDR3 length: 12 amino acids. The ends were cut back, 5 bases at V and 3 bases at J, with 8 bases in the middle. In germline, CDR1 is SNHLY, CDR2 FYNNEI. CDR3 region: CASSRDIYEQYF. The CDR3 bases are TGTGCCAGCAGTAGGGACATCTACGAGCAGTACTTC. Supplemented by reference TRBV2 and TRBJ2-7, the full variable domain reads EPEVTQTPSHQVTQMGQEVILRCVPISNHLYFYWYRQILGQKVEFLVSFYNNEISEKSEIFDDQFSVERPDGSNFTLKIRSTKLEDSAMYFCASSRDIYEQYFGPGTRLTVT.